These 29 T cell receptor beta chains were sequenced from one sample in a study of T cells in Graves' hyperthyroidism and ophthalmopathy (dated by TCRdb to the late 2010s). Libraries were built with multiplex PCR. The instrument given in TCRdb is Illumina HiSeq 2000. The TCR beta CDR3 regions were amplified from RNA transcripts. For the first round of RT-PCR on the TCR CDR3, the HTBI primer set was used together with the Qiagen OneStep RT-PCR kit. In TCRdb, the public reads were trimmed at Q25 with fastp and aligned with MiXCR, with productive beta chains retained. Each entry is one CDR3 protein sequence, shown with its most common DNA and genes. The sample table holds 300,000 to 400,000 distinct CDR3 sequences, of which about 18% were seen once. About half of the sample lies in the top ten. Sequencing was done on a sample of blood. The receptors come from a woman aged 45-65 years with Graves' hyperthyroidism.

This clonotype was detected many times. Being one base from a much bigger clone, this may be a read error. The chain links TRBV6-2 or TRBV6-3 to TRBJ2-7; D is unclear. Germline V gene data show CDR1 as MNHEY and CDR2 as SVGEGT. The CDR3 is 12 residues long. The germline V and J ends were trimmed by 2 bases and 0 bases, with 2 bases remaining between them. The CDR3 sequence: CASSYISYEQYF. Written as DNA, the CDR3 is TGTGCCAGCAGTTACATCTCCTACGAGCAGTACTTC.

V is TRBV15 and J is TRBJ2-3; TRBD2 aligns across 8 bases. Germline V lookup: CDR1 LNHNV, CDR2 YYDKDF (reference sequence). The CDR3 runs 15 residues. V was pared by 8 bases and J by 2 bases, with 9 bases of the junction left unmatched. CDR3 residues: CATRGTSGYTDTQYF. Here the CDR3 DNA reads TGTGCCACCCGGGGAACTAGCGGTTACACAGATACGCAGTATTTT.

Concerning this clonotype: Being one base from a much bigger clone, this may be a read error. Likely a read error: the CDR3 ends without its conserved phenylalanine or tryptophan. The chain links TRBV7-8 to TRBJ2-7, with TRBD1 matching over 10 bases. The CDR3 is 14 residues long. V shed 5 bases and J 4 bases; nucleotides not matched to a gene: 5. Germline lookup yields CDR1 SGHVS and CDR2 FQNEAQ. The CDR3 loop is CASSRRDRGYEQYS. CDR3 in DNA: TGTGCCAGCAGCCGCAGGGACAGGGGTTACGAGCAGTACTCC.

This clonotype was detected many times. The chain has TRBV9 and TRBJ2-1, with D possibly matching TRBD1 (7 bases). This CDR3 comprises 15 residues. Per germline, CDR1 SGDLS and CDR2 YYNGEE. V was clipped by 3 bases and J by 4 bases, with 14 bases between them. CDR3 in DNA: TGTGCCAGCAGCGCGGACTACAGGGGTTACAATGAGCAGTTCTTC. It yields the protein CASSADYRGYNEQFF.

The chain uses TRBV27 and TRBJ1-4; D is uncertain. Germline CDR1 is MNHEY and CDR2 is SMNVEV (reference sequence). The CDR3 runs to 13 residues. The V and J ends lost 0 bases and 7 bases respectively, with 6 bases between them. CDR3 loop: CASSLSGFEKLFF. The DNA of the CDR3 is TGTGCCAGCAGTTTATCGGGATTTGAAAAACTGTTTTTT.

The chain is built from TRBV7-2 and TRBJ2-7; D remains unclear. Germline V gives CDR1 SGHTA, CDR2 FQGNSA. The CDR3 consists of 14 residues. Deletions cut 3 bases from V and 5 bases from J, with 14 bases between. In DNA form, the CDR3 reads TGTGCCAGCAGCTTTTCAAGATATTCGAACGAGCAGTACTTC. Protein product: CASSFSRYSNEQYF.

This clonotype was picked up one time. CDR3: CASSIGGSQKPQHF. The CDR3, as DNA: TGTGCCAGTAGTATTGGTGGCAGCCAGAAGCCCCAGCATTTT. The chain couples TRBV19 to TRBJ1-5; no clear D. Trimming pared 3 bases from V and 8 bases from J, leaving 14 bases between. The CDR3 is 14 amino acids. Per the germline V gene, CDR1 is LNHDA and CDR2 is SQIVND (reference sequence).

In regard to this clonotype: A much larger clone is a single base away; this may be a read error. The chain recombines TRBV14 with TRBJ2-5; tentative D call: TRBD2 (6 bases). V was trimmed by 3 bases and J by 2 bases, leaving 10 bases between them. The V gene's germline CDR1 is SGHDN and CDR2 FVKESK. The CDR3 totals 14 residues. Here the CDR3 DNA reads TGTGCCAGCAGCCATGTCGGGAGTCAAGAGACCCAGTACTTC. As protein: CASSHVGSQETQYF.

V usage is TRBV18 and J usage is TRBJ1-5; possibly TRBD1 for D (6 bases). V gave up 1 base and J gave up 6 bases, with 16 bases separating them. The CDR3 loop spans 16 amino acids. CDR1 and CDR2 (germline): KGHSH, LQKENI. The CDR3: CASSPLPGGAGQPQHF. The CDR3 DNA is TGTGCCAGCTCACCACTCCCTGGGGGCGCGGGTCAGCCCCAGCATTTT.

This clonotype was detected a few times. This rearrangement joins TRBV30 to TRBJ1-5; unclear D gene. The germline V and J ends were trimmed by 0 bases and 4 bases, with 7 bases remaining between them. CDR1 and CDR2 from the germline V gene are GTSNPN and SVGIG (reference sequence). There are 13 residues in the CDR3. The CDR3 here is CAWSVLANQPQHF. The DNA for the CDR3 is TGTGCCTGGAGTGTACTGGCGAATCAGCCCCAGCATTTT.

This clonotype was detected many times. The chain recombines TRBV20-1 with TRBJ1-5, with D maybe TRBD1 (6 bases). Trimming cost V 5 bases and J 4 bases, with 18 bases left between them. Germline CDR1 is DFQATT and CDR2 is SNEGSKA (reference sequence). CDR3 length: 15 residues. CDR3 DNA sequence: TGCAGTGCTGGGCCTTCCGGACAGAGAAATCAGCCCCAGCATTTT. This encodes CSAGPSGQRNQPQHF.

Ten or more counts support this clonotype. The gene calls are TRBV28 and TRBJ2-5; 8 bases agree with TRBD1. Germline trimming cut 5 bases from V and 3 bases from J; bases unmatched to any gene: 8. The germline gives CDR1 MDHEN, CDR2 SYDVKM. The CDR3 is made up of 15 amino acids. DNA of the CDR3: TGTGCCAGCAGTCCAACGACAGGGGCCAAAGAGACCCAGTACTTC. It yields the protein CASSPTTGAKETQYF. Full variable domain (missing parts from reference TRBV28 and TRBJ2-5): DVKVTQSSRYLVKRTGEKVFLECVQDMDHENMFWYRQDPGLGLRLIYFSYDVKMKEKGDIPEGYSVSREKKERFSLILESASTNQTSMYLCASSPTTGAKETQYFGPGTRLLVL.

This clonotype was found a few times. J is TRBJ1-2 and V is TRBV6-2 or TRBV6-3; maybe TRBD1 (6 bases). The CDR3 is made up of 13 amino acids. The germline V gene encodes CDR1 MNHEY and CDR2 SVGEGT. Trimming left V 6 bases short and J 8 bases short, with 16 bases between. The CDR3 DNA is TGTGCCAGCAGCCCCAGGACAGCCGGGGGCTACACCTTC. Protein: CASSPRTAGGYTF.

This clonotype was recorded at least ten times. The J gene is TRBJ2-3, the V gene TRBV2, with a weak D call TRBD2 (5 bases). From germline, CDR1 is SNHLY and CDR2 FYNNEI. CDR3 length: 13 residues. V was cut by 3 bases and J by 4 bases, with 8 bases left in between. CDR3 amino acids: CASSDGVADTQYF. The CDR3 DNA reads as TGTGCCAGCAGTGACGGGGTCGCAGATACGCAGTATTTT.

This clonotype came up many times. V and J are TRBV6-1 and TRBJ2-5, with D possibly matching TRBD1 (6 bases). V was clipped by 5 bases and J by 0 bases, with 13 bases between them. This CDR3 region has 15 residues. Germline lookup yields CDR1 MNHNS and CDR2 SASEGT. The CDR3 is CASSNRQGYQETQYF. The CDR3 DNA reads as TGTGCCAGCAGTAACCGCCAGGGGTACCAAGAGACCCAGTACTTC.

This clonotype was picked up many times. This sequence joins TRBV28 and TRBJ2-5, with a weak D call TRBD1 (7 bases). The CDR3 runs to 15 residues. Germline V gene lookup returns CDR1 MDHEN and CDR2 SYDVKM. Trimming shortened V by 8 bases and J by 4 bases, and 20 bases separated the two germline ends. The CDR3 loop reads CASRPAGTAGETQYF. CDR3 nucleotide sequence: TGTGCCAGCCGCCCTGCCGGGACAGCGGGAGAGACCCAGTACTTC.

This clonotype appeared many times. This rearrangement joins TRBV18 to TRBJ2-1; 11 bases are shared with TRBD2. The ends lost 1 base at V and 8 bases at J; junction bases unmatched: 4. Per the germline V gene, CDR1 is KGHSH and CDR2 is LQKENI. This CDR3 has 15 residues. CDR3 bases: TGTGCCAGCTCACCACAAACTAGCGGGGGAGATGAGCAGTTCTTC. It translates to CASSPQTSGGDEQFF.

This clonotype was seen only a few times. This chain joins TRBV4-2 and TRBJ2-3, with D perhaps being TRBD1 or TRBD2 (5 bases each). The CDR3 has 16 amino acids. From germline, CDR1 is LGHNA and CDR2 YNFKEQ. V lost 1 base to trimming and J lost 5 bases, with 16 bases between them. For the CDR3, the DNA is TGTGCCAGCAGCCAAGCGGGACCCCAAGGGCTAGATACGCAGTATTTT. Its protein is CASSQAGPQGLDTQYF.

This clonotype was seen ten or more times. This chain joins TRBV5-1 and TRBJ2-1; 8 bases match TRBD2. With 0 bases clipped from V and 0 bases from J, the junction kept 2 bases outside the gene matches. Germline V gives CDR1 SGHRS, CDR2 YFSETQ. This CDR3 comprises 16 residues. The CDR3 DNA reads as TGCGCCAGCAGCTTGGCCGGGGGGGCCTCCTACAATGAGCAGTTCTTC. It yields the protein CASSLAGGASYNEQFF.

This clonotype has only a few counts. This sequence joins TRBV5-1 and TRBJ1-2, with a weak D call TRBD1 (5 bases). Trimming pared 6 bases from V and 6 bases from J, leaving 18 bases between. The CDR3 length is 14 residues. Per the germline V gene, CDR1 is SGHRS and CDR2 is YFSETQ. DNA of the CDR3: TGCGCCAGCACCCCGGACGGCGGGACTGATGGCTACACCTTC. Encoded protein: CASTPDGGTDGYTF. The full variable domain, rest sourced from reference TRBV5-1 and TRBJ1-2, is KAGVTQTPRYLIKTRGQQVTLSCSPISGHRSVSWYQQTPGQGLQFLFEYFSETQRNKGNFPGRFSGRQFSNSRSEMNVSTLELGDSALYLCASTPDGGTDGYTFGSGTRLTVV.

This rearrangement joins TRBV19 to TRBJ1-5, with 8 bases fitting TRBD1. V trimming: 6 bases; J trimming: 0 bases; junction bases outside the gene matches: 10. Germline assignment: CDR1 LNHDA and CDR2 SQIVND (reference sequence). This CDR3 has 17 amino acids. The CDR3, as DNA: TGTGCCAGTAGCCCCACCGACAGGGGTAATAGCAATCAGCCCCAGCATTTT. It is translated as CASSPTDRGNSNQPQHF.

This clonotype has ten or more counts. The genes are TRBV5-1 and TRBJ2-7; 7 bases fit TRBD2. The germline gives CDR1 SGHRS, CDR2 YFSETQ. The V and J ends lost 1 base and 1 base, in that order; junction bases with no gene match: 2. The CDR3 spans 14 residues. The CDR3 coding sequence is TGCGCCAGCAGCTTGTCTAGCGGTTCCTACGAGCAGTACTTC. This translates into CASSLSSGSYEQYF.

J is TRBJ1-2 and V is TRBV6-1, with D unclear. Germline CDR1 is MNHNS and CDR2 is SASEGT. The CDR3 totals 13 residues. V lost 5 bases to trimming and J lost 7 bases, with 14 bases between them. CDR3 nucleotide sequence: TGTGCCAGCAGTCTGCAGGAATCTCTTGGCTACACCTTC. Translated: CASSLQESLGYTF.

This clonotype was counted only a few times. At one end the junction does not follow the germline gene, possibly because of a read error. The chain recombines TRBV7-7 with TRBJ2-3, with 12 bases lining up with TRBD2. Germline loops: CDR1 SSHAT, CDR2 FNYEAQ (reference sequence). This CDR3 region has 15 residues. Written as DNA, the CDR3 is TGTGCTAGCAGCCCCTCTAGCGGGGGGGGGGATACGCAGTATTTT. The encoded protein is CASSPSSGGGDTQYF. The full variable domain, with the rest looked up from reference TRBV7-7 and TRBJ2-3, is GAGVSQSPRYKVTKRGQDVTLRCDPISSHATLYWYQQALGQGPEFLTYFNYEAQPDKSGLPSDRFSAERPEGSISTLTIQRTEQRDSAMYRCASSPSSGGGDTQYFGPGTRLTVL.

This clonotype was seen repeatedly, ten times or more. The rearrangement uses TRBV2 and TRBJ2-1; tentatively, D is TRBD2 (6 bases). The CDR3 is 16 amino acids. Trimming took off 1 base at V and 3 bases at J, with 13 bases between the two ends. Germline V lookup: CDR1 SNHLY, CDR2 FYNNEI. Written as DNA, the CDR3 is TGTGCCAGCAGTGAAGGGATGGGCGGGAACTACAATGAGCAGTTCTTC. Its protein is CASSEGMGGNYNEQFF.

This clonotype was recorded a few times. V is TRBV9 and J is TRBJ2-7; no definite D call. The CDR3 is 13 amino acids. With 4 bases removed from V and 3 bases from J, the gap between germline ends came to 11 bases. Germline V CDR1 and CDR2: SGDLS, YYNGEE. The CDR3 nucleotides read TGTGCCAGCAGCCTATCTCAGGACTACGAGCAGTACTTC. Its protein is CASSLSQDYEQYF.

This sequence joins TRBV7-9 and TRBJ2-1, with a tentative D call TRBD2 (5 bases). The V and J ends lost 8 bases and 4 bases respectively, with 18 bases between them. CDR3 length: 15 residues. Per the germline V gene, CDR1 is SEHNR and CDR2 is FQNEAQ (reference sequence). This CDR3 is CASGAAGNPYNEQFF. In DNA form, the CDR3 reads TGTGCCAGCGGAGCAGCCGGGAACCCTTACAATGAGCAGTTCTTC.

This clonotype was observed at least ten times. The chain recombines TRBV12-3 or TRBV12-4 with TRBJ1-1; no definite D call. Deletions cut 5 bases from V and 11 bases from J, with 18 bases between. This CDR3 region has 13 residues. The CDR3 sequence: CASSLGPQNGAFF. The CDR3 bases are TGTGCCAGCAGTCTAGGACCTCAAAATGGTGCTTTCTTT.

Notes on this clonotype: Likely a read error: the CDR3 ends without its conserved phenylalanine or tryptophan. The V call is TRBV19, the J call TRBJ2-1; TRBD1 is a possible D gene (6 bases). CDR1 is LNHDA, CDR2 SQIVND, per germline (reference sequence). V was clipped by 6 bases and J by 2 bases, with 14 bases between them. The CDR3 is made up of 15 amino acids. CDR3 nucleotides: TGTGCCAGTAGCCTGGGCAGGGGACCCTACAATGAGCAGTTCTCC. It is translated as CASSLGRGPYNEQFS.